The 3 T cell receptor beta chains listed next were all sequenced from one sample in a study of cytomegalovirus exposure and HLA in healthy donors. Here immunoSEQ multiplex PCR was the method, and the copy in TCRdb shows in-frame clones only, minus some. The sample gives 100,000 to 150,000 clones, 89% of which show up once; about 1.2% is in the top ten. The sample taken for sequencing was PBMCs. These receptors originate from a woman younger than 30 in good health and CMV-seronegative.

The chain has TRBV2 and TRBJ2-7; D is possibly TRBD1 (5 bases). In germline, CDR1 is SNHLY, CDR2 FYNNEI. The CDR3 runs to 12 residues. V lost 2 bases, J lost 7 bases, and 9 bases lay in between. This chain's CDR3 is CASSESREEQYF. The CDR3 coding sequence is TGTGCCAGCAGTGAATCCAGGGAAGAGCAGTACTTC.

The rearrangement joins TRBV5-1 to TRBJ2-5; a weak D match, TRBD2 (7 bases). Germline values: CDR1 SGHRS, CDR2 YFSETQ. Trimming shortened V by 1 base and J by 0 bases, and 19 bases separated the two germline ends. CDR3 size: 18 residues. Here the CDR3 DNA reads TGCGCCAGCAGCTTGTTATGGTTTGAGGGGGGGTACCAAGAGACCCAGTACTTC. Translated: CASSLLWFEGGYQETQYF.

J is TRBJ2-7 and V is TRBV2; TRBD1 matches at 8 bases. Trimming cost V 8 bases and J 3 bases; bases outside gene matches: 6. Germline V gives CDR1 SNHLY, CDR2 FYNNEI. The CDR3 consists of 13 residues. CDR3 residues: CASHGGQGYEQYF. Here the CDR3 DNA reads TGTGCCAGCCACGGAGGACAGGGCTACGAGCAGTACTTC.